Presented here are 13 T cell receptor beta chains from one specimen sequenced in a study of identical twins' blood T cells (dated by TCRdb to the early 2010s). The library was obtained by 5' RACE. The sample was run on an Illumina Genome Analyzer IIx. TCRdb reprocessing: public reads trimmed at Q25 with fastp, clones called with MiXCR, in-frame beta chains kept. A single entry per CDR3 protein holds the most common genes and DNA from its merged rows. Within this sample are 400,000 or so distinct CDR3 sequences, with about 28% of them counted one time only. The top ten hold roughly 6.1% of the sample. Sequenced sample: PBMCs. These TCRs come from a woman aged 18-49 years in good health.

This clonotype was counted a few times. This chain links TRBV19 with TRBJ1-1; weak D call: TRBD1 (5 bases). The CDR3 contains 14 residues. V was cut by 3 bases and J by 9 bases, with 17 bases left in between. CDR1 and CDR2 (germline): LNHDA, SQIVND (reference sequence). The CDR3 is CASSITGTSSQAFF. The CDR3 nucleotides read TGTGCCAGTAGTATCACCGGGACCAGTTCCCAAGCTTTCTTT.

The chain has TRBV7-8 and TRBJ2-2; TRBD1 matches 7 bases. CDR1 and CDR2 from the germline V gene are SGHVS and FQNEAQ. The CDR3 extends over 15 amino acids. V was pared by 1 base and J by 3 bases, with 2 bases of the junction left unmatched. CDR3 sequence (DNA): TGTGCCAGCAGCTTAGTGGGACAGCACACCGGGGAGCTGTTTTTT. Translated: CASSLVGQHTGELFF.

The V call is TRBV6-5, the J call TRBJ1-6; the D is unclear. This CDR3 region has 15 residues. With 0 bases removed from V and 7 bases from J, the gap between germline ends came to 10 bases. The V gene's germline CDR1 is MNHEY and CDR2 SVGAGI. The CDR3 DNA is TGTGCCAGCAGTTACTCGGGGAGATACAATTCACCCCTCCACTTT. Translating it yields CASSYSGRYNSPLHF.

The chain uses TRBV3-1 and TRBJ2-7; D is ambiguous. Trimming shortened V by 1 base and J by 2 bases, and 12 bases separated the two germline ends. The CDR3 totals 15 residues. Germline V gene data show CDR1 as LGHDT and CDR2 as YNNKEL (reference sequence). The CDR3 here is CASSQGSWAPYEQYF. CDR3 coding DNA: TGTGCCAGCAGCCAAGGTAGTTGGGCGCCCTACGAGCAGTACTTC.

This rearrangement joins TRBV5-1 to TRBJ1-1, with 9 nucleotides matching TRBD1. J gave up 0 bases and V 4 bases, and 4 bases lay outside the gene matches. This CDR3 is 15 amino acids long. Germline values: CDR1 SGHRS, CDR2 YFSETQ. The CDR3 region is CASSMDRGMNTEAFF. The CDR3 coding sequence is TGCGCCAGCAGCATGGACAGGGGCATGAACACTGAAGCTTTCTTT.

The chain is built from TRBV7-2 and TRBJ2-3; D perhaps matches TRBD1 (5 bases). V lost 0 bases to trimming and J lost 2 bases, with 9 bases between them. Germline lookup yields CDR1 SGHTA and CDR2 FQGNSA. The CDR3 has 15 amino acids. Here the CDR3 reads CASSLAGHITDTQYF. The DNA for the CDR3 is TGTGCCAGCAGCTTAGCCGGACATATCACAGATACGCAGTATTTT.

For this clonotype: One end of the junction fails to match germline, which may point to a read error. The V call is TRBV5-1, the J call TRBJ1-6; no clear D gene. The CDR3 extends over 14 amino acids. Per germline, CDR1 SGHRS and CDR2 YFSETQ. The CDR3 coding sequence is TGCGCCAGCAGCTTGGACTCCTATAATTCACACCTCCACTTT. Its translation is CASSLDSYNSHLHF.

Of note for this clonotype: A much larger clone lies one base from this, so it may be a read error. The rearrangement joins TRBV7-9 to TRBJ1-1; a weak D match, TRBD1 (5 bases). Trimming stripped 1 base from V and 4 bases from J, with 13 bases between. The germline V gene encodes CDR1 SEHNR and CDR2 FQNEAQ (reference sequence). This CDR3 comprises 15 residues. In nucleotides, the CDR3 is TGTGCCAGCAGCTTAGGATTGGCGGGACGCACTGAAGCTTTCTTT. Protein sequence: CASSLGLAGRTEAFF.

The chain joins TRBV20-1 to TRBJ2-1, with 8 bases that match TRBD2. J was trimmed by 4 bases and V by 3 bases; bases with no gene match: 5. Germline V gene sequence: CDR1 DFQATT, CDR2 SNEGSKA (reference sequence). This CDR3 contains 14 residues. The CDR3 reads CSASLPGGYNEQFF. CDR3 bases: TGCAGTGCTAGCTTGCCGGGGGGGTACAATGAGCAGTTCTTC.

This CDR3 reads CASSLDGPVGTQYF. CDR3 DNA sequence: TGTGCCAGCAGCTTAGACGGACCCGTCGGTACACAGTATTTT. The chain joins TRBV7-2 to TRBJ2-3; D unresolved. V was shortened by 1 base and J by 12 bases, with 17 bases between the two germline ends. The germline CDR1 and CDR2 sequences are SGHTA and FQGNSA. CDR3 length: 14 amino acids.

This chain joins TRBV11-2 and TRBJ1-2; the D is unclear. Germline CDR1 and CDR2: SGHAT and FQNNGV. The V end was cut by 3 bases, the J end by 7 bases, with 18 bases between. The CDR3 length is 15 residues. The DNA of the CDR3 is TGTGCCAGCAGCTTTCTTTCGAGGCCCCAGGTTGGCTACACCTTC. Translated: CASSFLSRPQVGYTF.

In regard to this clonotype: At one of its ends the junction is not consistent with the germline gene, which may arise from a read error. CDR3 in DNA: TGTGCCAGCTCGACAGACAGGGCTAACTATGGCGACACCTTC. Its translation: CASSTDRANYGDTF. This chain connects TRBV18 to TRBJ1-2; 7 positions match TRBD1. CDR1 is KGHSH and CDR2 is LQKENI in the germline V gene. The CDR3 runs to 14 residues.

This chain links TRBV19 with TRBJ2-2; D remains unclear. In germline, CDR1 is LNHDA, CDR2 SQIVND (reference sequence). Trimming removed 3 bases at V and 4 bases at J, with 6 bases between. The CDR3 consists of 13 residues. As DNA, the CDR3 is TGTGCCAGTAGTATGGGCGGCACCGGGGAGCTGTTTTTT. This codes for CASSMGGTGELFF.